This T cell receptor beta chain emerged from a study of blood T cell repertoires in COVID-19. V trimming: 2 bases; J trimming: 4 bases; junction bases outside the gene matches: 12. CDR1 and CDR2 (germline): ENHRY, SYGVKD. This CDR3 is 19 amino acids long. In the original workflow: Amplified reference gene primers provided the basis for estimating nucleated cell counts. Clones were sequenced by immunoSEQ multiplex PCR, and TCRdb holds only the in-frame ones, with some missing. V and J calls and clone size are those listed in that table; D and trimming were worked out from the DNA. Of over 120,000 clones in the sample, about four fifths were seen once.

The sequence was obtained from a human donor in a cohort sampled during active COVID-19. This chain connects TRBV10-3 to TRBJ2-6; the match to TRBD1 covers 9 bases. The material sequenced was peripheral blood. CDR3 nucleotide sequence: TGTGCCATCAGTGAGAAAGAGGGGACAGGGAGGTTGGGGGCCAACGTCCTGACTTTC. This sequence encodes CAISEKEGTGRLGANVLTF.